This T cell receptor (beta chain) derives from a study of CD8+ T cells in alopecia areata. Study-level points and caveats: Scalp lesions, especially in alopecia totalis/universalis, had higher clonality than normal scalp. Shared TCR sequences were less clear between patients than in mice, possibly partly from HLA diversity. The study also sequences resident alphabeta T cells of normal skin in scalp samples.

For this clone: Its antigen is not identified.

The sequencing template was cDNA reverse transcribed from extracted RNA. Sequencing used immunoSEQ multiplex PCR; TCRdb keeps in-frame clones, though not all of them. The sample yields roughly 200,000 clones, roughly 56% seen once. PBMC-derived CD4+ and CD8+ T cells were sorted. There are 15 residues in the CDR3. Unmatched junction bases numbered 6, after V lost 4 bases and J lost 0 bases. The germline CDR1 and CDR2 sequences are SGHRS and YFSETQ. The receptor comes from a human donor in good health. The rearrangement uses TRBV5-1 and TRBJ1-1, with 7 nucleotides matching TRBD1. The material sequenced was CD8+ T cells sorted from blood. In nucleotides, the CDR3 is TGCGCCAGCAGCGCCTACAGGGGAATGAACACTGAAGCTTTCTTT. Translated: CASSAYRGMNTEAFF.